These T cell receptor beta chains were read from a single sample in a study of T cells in Graves' hyperthyroidism and ophthalmopathy. MiXCR, run by TCRdb on the multiplex PCR reads, gives a single entry per CDR3 protein. This sample yields a few hundred thousand distinct CDR3 sequences, of which around 13% are seen a single time; 5.8% belongs to the top ten. The sequencing sample was made of blood. The source of these receptors is a woman aged 25 to 39 with Graves' hyperthyroidism that later progressed to Graves' ophthalmopathy. The CDR3 runs from the conserved cysteine through the conserved F or W. The D gene is left open where the match is weak. Clone size is shown for a subset of rows, as once, few, many or a class of expanded clone.

V,D,J,size,CDR3,DNA
TRBV7-6,TRBD2,TRBJ2-3,few,CASKWEGGSSTDTQYF,TGTGCCAGCAAATGGGAGGGCGGGAGTTCGACAGATACGCAGTATTTT
TRBV28,TRBD2,TRBJ2-5,NA,CASSREGVLETQYF,TGTGCCAGCAGTCGGGAGGGGGTCCTGGAGACCCAGTACTTC
TRBV29-1,NA,TRBJ2-1,few,CSVGGGSVEFF,NA
TRBV5-1,TRBD1,TRBJ2-2,NA,CASTIMGQGTRELFF,TGCGCCAGCACGATTATGGGACAGGGCACCAGGGAGCTGTTTTTT
TRBV24-1,NA,TRBJ2-3,NA,CATSGGGRGPDTQYF,TGTGCCACCAGTGGGGGAGGGAGGGGGCCAGATACGCAGTATTTT
TRBV15,NA,TRBJ2-3,NA,CATSRGGPLTDTQYF,TGTGCCACCAGCAGAGGCGGGCCTCTCACAGATACGCAGTATTTT
TRBV24-1,NA,TRBJ2-1,many,CATSDRRDWATGEQFF,TGTGCCACCAGTGATCGCCGGGACTGGGCGACGGGTGAGCAGTTCTTC
TRBV7-9,NA,TRBJ1-4,many,CASSRGQQELFF,TGTGCCAGCAGCCGTGGACAGCAAGAACTGTTTTTT
TRBV6-1,TRBD2,TRBJ2-1,NA,CASSHGLAGSTYNEQFF,TGTGCCAGCAGCCACGGACTAGCGGGATCCACCTACAATGAGCAGTTCTTC
TRBV5-1,TRBD1,TRBJ2-1,many,CASSLGGTGTYNEQFF,TGCGCCAGCAGCTTGGGAGGGACAGGGACCTACAATGAGCAGTTCTTC
TRBV6-1,NA,TRBJ1-1,many,CASSAEGGLNTEAFF,TGTGCCAGCAGTGCCGAAGGGGGGCTGAACACTGAAGCTTTCTTT
TRBV27,NA,TRBJ2-3,many,CASSGGASLADTQYF,TGTGCCAGCAGTGGCGGGGCCTCCCTGGCAGATACGCAGTATTTT
TRBV29-1,NA,TRBJ1-1,many,CSVEDRGHRNTEAFF,TGCAGCGTTGAAGATCGGGGCCATAGAAACACTGAAGCTTTCTTT
TRBV27,NA,TRBJ1-3,few,CASSPTGGVSLLYF,TGTGCCAGCAGCCCCACTGGGGGGGTTTCATTATTATATTTT
TRBV6-5,NA,TRBJ2-5,once,CASSYRIKETQYF,TGTGCCAGCAGTTACCGGATAAAAGAGACCCAGTACTTC
TRBV7-2,NA,TRBJ2-7,many,CASSPRGDFYEQYF,TGTGCCAGCAGCCCTCGGGGCGATTTCTACGAGCAGTACTTC
TRBV28,TRBD1,TRBJ1-5,many,CASSLLMDRVSNQPQHF,TGTGCCAGCAGTTTATTGATGGACAGGGTCAGCAATCAGCCCCAGCATTTT
TRBV30,TRBD1,TRBJ1-6,many,CASLTEGQNNSPLHF,TGTGCTTCCCTTACCGAGGGACAGAATAATTCACCCCTCCACTTT
TRBV7-8,NA,TRBJ2-2,many,CASSPHLRLGGTGELFF,TGTGCCAGCAGCCCCCACCTGAGGTTGGGAGGTACCGGGGAGCTGTTTTTT
TRBV20-1,NA,TRBJ2-3,NA,CSARLLGNTQYF,TGCAGTGCTAGATTGCTAGGGAATACGCAGTATTTT
TRBV12-3/TRBV12-4,NA,TRBJ2-7,many,CVSRGDHEQYF,TGTGTCTCTCGAGGGGATCACGAGCAGTACTTC
TRBV12-3/TRBV12-4,NA,TRBJ1-1,many,CASCFGALNTEAFF,TGTGCCAGCTGTTTCGGGGCTTTGAACACTGAAGCTTTCTTT
TRBV25-1,NA,TRBJ1-2,many,CASSSQGWGGYTF,TGTGCCAGCAGTTCACAGGGCTGGGGTGGCTACACCTTC
TRBV6-1,TRBD1,TRBJ1-1,many,CASSAPWRGPRAEAFF,TGTGCCAGCAGTGCCCCTTGGAGGGGGCCGAGGGCTGAAGCTTTCTTT
TRBV12-3/TRBV12-4,NA,TRBJ2-1,many,CASSLYEVSYNEQFF,TGTGCCAGCAGTTTGTATGAGGTCTCCTACAATGAGCAGTTCTTC
TRBV11-3,TRBD2,TRBJ2-1,once,CASSLWGGGSHNEQFF,TGTGCCAGCAGCTTGTGGGGGGGTGGGAGCCACAATGAGCAGTTCTTC
TRBV6-2/TRBV6-3,NA,TRBJ1-5,many,CASSYSGPQGGNQPQHF,TGTGCCAGCAGTTACTCCGGCCCCCAGGGAGGCAATCAGCCCCAGCATTTT
TRBV12-3/TRBV12-4,TRBD1,TRBJ1-1,many,CASSSGTAWEAFF,TGTGCCAGCAGTTCAGGGACAGCATGGGAAGCTTTCTTT
TRBV4-1,NA,TRBJ2-7,few,CASRGIGQSYEQYF,TGCGCCAGCAGAGGAATAGGACAATCCTACGAGCAGTACTTC
TRBV9,TRBD1,TRBJ1-1,NA,CASSDLGQGGTEAFF,TGTGCCAGCAGCGACTTGGGACAGGGGGGAACTGAAGCTTTCTTT
TRBV12-5,NA,TRBJ2-6,NA,CASGSGISGANVLTF,TGTGCTAGTGGTTCAGGGATCTCTGGGGCCAACGTCCTGACTTTC
TRBV27,NA,TRBJ2-5,many,CASSSRTATLQETQYF,TGTGCCAGCAGTTCCCGGACGGCAACACTACAAGAGACCCAGTACTTC
TRBV12-3/TRBV12-4,NA,TRBJ2-3,NA,CASSFTTTDTQYF,TGTGCCAGCAGTTTCACGACCACAGATACGCAGTATTTT
TRBV7-2,TRBD1,TRBJ2-2,few,CASSSPPGTENTGELFF,TGTGCCAGCAGCTCGCCTCCCGGGACAGAGAACACCGGGGAGCTGTTTTTT
TRBV10-3,NA,TRBJ2-5,few,CAISESSQADQETQYF,TGTGCCATCAGTGAGTCGTCCCAGGCGGATCAAGAGACCCAGTACTTC
TRBV12-3/TRBV12-4,NA,TRBJ2-1,NA,CASSFEQGNEQFF,TGTGCCAGCAGTTTTGAGCAGGGCAATGAGCAGTTCTTC
TRBV7-9,NA,TRBJ2-3,few,CASSQKGRPDTQYF,TGTGCCAGCAGCCAAAAGGGCCGTCCAGATACGCAGTATTTT
TRBV27,NA,TRBJ1-4,many,CASSKGITGEKLFF,TGTGCCAGCAGCAAGGGGATTACGGGTGAAAAACTGTTTTTT
TRBV20-1,NA,TRBJ2-7,many,CSARRASSYEQYF,TGCAGTGCTAGGCGCGCCTCTTCCTACGAGCAGTACTTC
TRBV12-3/TRBV12-4,TRBD1,TRBJ2-7,many,CASSRQGAWEQYF,TGTGCCAGCAGCCGACAGGGGGCTTGGGAGCAGTACTTC
TRBV29-1,NA,TRBJ2-3,NA,CSAGSTDKQYF,TGCAGCGCCGGGAGCACAGATAAGCAGTATTTT
TRBV28,TRBD2,TRBJ2-5,many,CASSSRSSGRGTNRETQYF,TGTGCCAGCAGTTCCCGGTCTAGCGGGAGAGGTACTAATCGAGAGACCCAGTACTTC
TRBV12-5,TRBD1,TRBJ2-3,many,CASGLVTGTESTDTQYF,TGTGCTAGTGGTTTGGTCACAGGGACAGAATCCACAGATACGCAGTATTTT
TRBV12-3/TRBV12-4,NA,TRBJ1-3,few,CASSLGNRAGNTIYF,TGTGCCAGCAGTTTAGGTAACAGGGCTGGAAACACCATATATTTT
TRBV28,TRBD2,TRBJ2-3,many,CASTPYGAGGPDTQYF,TGTGCCAGCACTCCTTACGGAGCGGGAGGGCCGGATACGCAGTATTTT
TRBV28,NA,TRBJ1-4,NA,CASSWVEEKLFF,TGTGCCAGCAGTTGGGTCGAAGAAAAACTGTTTTTT
TRBV28,NA,TRBJ2-2,many,CASSLKREAEGELFF,TGTGCCAGCAGTTTAAAAAGGGAAGCGGAGGGGGAGCTGTTTTTT
TRBV12-3/TRBV12-4,NA,TRBJ2-5,many,CASTLSGGMETQYF,TGTGCCAGCACCCTTAGTGGGGGAATGGAGACCCAGTACTTC
TRBV28,NA,TRBJ1-2,many,CAIQILSGYTF,TGTGCCATACAGATTCTCTCGGGCTACACCTTC
TRBV28,NA,TRBJ1-1,many,CASRAQDATRPPEAFF,TGTGCCAGCAGAGCCCAGGATGCTACAAGACCCCCTGAAGCTTTCTTT